This T cell receptor (beta chain) derives from a study of T cell responses to AZD1222 COVID-19 vaccine. Findings and caveats of the study: Spike-specific TCRs gained breadth and depth after people received two AZD1222 doses. With dominance at 160-218 and 743-854, vaccine-associated CD4 TCRs spanned spike. Among spike-specific TCRs, nearly half reportedly target unmutated variant regions. Seropositive status at baseline applied to only 6 or 7 AZD1222 recipients.

Concerning this clone: Its specificity is unknown.

TCRdb keeps only in-frame clones here, not all; method: immunoSEQ multiplex PCR. The data show roughly 140,000 clones, approximately 88% seen once. The V end was cut by 7 bases, the J end by 1 base, with 4 bases between. Per germline, CDR1 LNHDA and CDR2 SQIVND (reference sequence). The CDR3 is 12 amino acids. V and J are TRBV19 and TRBJ1-4; D unresolved. Material: peripheral blood, obtained on day 0 of AZD1222 vaccination. The TCR sequence derives from an adult in good health. The CDR3 spells CASTGTNEKLFF. In nucleotides, the CDR3 is TGTGCCAGTACAGGAACTAATGAAAAACTGTTTTTT.